The 15 T cell receptor beta chains in this list originate from one sample, sequenced in a study of blood T cell repertoires in COVID-19. Assay used: immunoSEQ multiplex PCR; TCRdb lists only in-frame clones, some missing. The data show 200,000 to 250,000 clones, 88% seen once. The sequenced sample consisted of peripheral blood. The receptors stem from a woman aged 60-70 years with acute or convalescent COVID-19.

This chain uses TRBV5-6 with TRBJ1-4; D gene ambiguous. CDR1 is SGHDT and CDR2 is YYEEEE in the germline V gene. This CDR3 has 13 residues. V gave up 0 bases and J gave up 8 bases, with 8 bases separating them. CDR3 region: CASSLVGSEKLFF. Here the CDR3 DNA reads TGTGCCAGCAGCTTGGTGGGGAGCGAAAAACTGTTTTTT.

CDR3 bases: TGTGCCAGTAGTATAGTCGGACAGGGGTTCGGCAATCAGCCCCAGCATTTT. It is translated as CASSIVGQGFGNQPQHF. This chain uses TRBV19 with TRBJ1-5; 9 bases are shared with TRBD1. The ends lost 1 base at V and 2 bases at J; junction bases unmatched: 6. This CDR3 is built from 17 residues. Germline loops: CDR1 LNHDA, CDR2 SQIVND (reference sequence). Full variable domain (remainder filled in from reference TRBV19 and TRBJ1-5): DGGITQSPKYLFRKEGQNVTLSCEQNLNHDAMYWYRQDPGQGLRLIYYSQIVNDFQKGDIAEGYSVSREKKESFPLTVTSAQKNPTAFYLCASSIVGQGFGNQPQHFGDGTRLSIL.

The V and J genes are TRBV5-8 and TRBJ2-5; 14 bases fit TRBD2. The trim removed 4 bases at V and 4 bases at J, leaving 12 bases unmatched. Germline V gives CDR1 SGHTS, CDR2 YDEGEE. The CDR3 length is 18 residues. CDR3 nucleotides: TGTGCCAGCAGCCCTGGGACTAGCGGGGGCACCTCGGTAGAGACCCAGTACTTC. This gives the protein CASSPGTSGGTSVETQYF. Full variable domain (remainder filled in from reference TRBV5-8 and TRBJ2-5): EAGVTQSPTHLIKTRGQQATLRCSPISGHTSVYWYQQALGLGLQFLLWYDEGEERNRGNFPPRFSGRQFPNYSSELNVNALELEDSALYLCASSPGTSGGTSVETQYFGPGTRLLVL.

V usage is TRBV6-5 and J usage is TRBJ2-7, with 14 bases matching TRBD2. The CDR3 runs to 15 residues. Germline CDR1 and CDR2: MNHEY and SVGAGI. V dropped 5 bases and J dropped 4; count of bases not matched to a gene: 4. The CDR3 region has the DNA TGTGCCAGCAGTCCGGGACTAGCGGGAGTATACGAGCAGTACTTC. Its protein is CASSPGLAGVYEQYF.

The chain uses TRBV7-8 and TRBJ2-7; no reliable D call. The CDR3 totals 12 residues. V was trimmed by 1 base and J by 5 bases, leaving 6 bases between them. Per the germline V gene, CDR1 is SGHVS and CDR2 is FQNEAQ. CDR3 sequence (DNA): TGTGCCAGCAGCTTAGATAGAGACGAGCAGTACTTC. The encoded protein is CASSLDRDEQYF. The full variable domain, completed using reference TRBV7-8 and TRBJ2-7, is GAGVSQSPRYKVAKRGQDVALRCDPISGHVSLFWYQQALGQGPEFLTYFQNEAQLDKSGLPSDRFFAERPEGSVSTLKIQRTQQEDSAVYLCASSLDRDEQYFGPGTRLTVT.

V and J are TRBV11-2 and TRBJ1-2; D is possibly TRBD1 (5 bases). Looked up from germline, CDR1 is SGHAT and CDR2 is FQNNGV. The length of the CDR3 is 13 residues. The V and J ends lost 5 bases and 1 base respectively, with 8 bases between them. The CDR3 nucleotides read TGTGCCAGCAGCCCGACAGTTAACTATGGCTACACCTTC. It is translated as CASSPTVNYGYTF. Looking up the rest from reference TRBV11-2 and TRBJ1-2 gives the full variable domain: EAGVAQSPRYKIIEKRQSVAFWCNPISGHATLYWYQQILGQGPKLLIQFQNNGVVDDSQLPKDRFSAERLKGVDSTLKIQPAKLEDSAVYLCASSPTVNYGYTFGSGTRLTVV.

The chain carries TRBV5-1 and TRBJ2-6, with D uncertain. CDR3 size: 16 residues. Germline V gene lookup returns CDR1 SGHRS and CDR2 YFSETQ. V gave up 4 bases and J gave up 1 base, with 12 bases separating them. This CDR3 reads CASSLTLRSGANVLTF. The CDR3 nucleotides are TGCGCCAGCAGCCTTACCCTAAGATCTGGGGCCAACGTCCTGACTTTC.

The chain has TRBV5-6 and TRBJ2-2, with 8 bases identical to TRBD2. With V trimmed by 3 bases and J by 3 bases, 10 bases remained unmatched. Germline loops: CDR1 SGHDT, CDR2 YYEEEE. The CDR3 totals 17 residues. The CDR3 bases are TGTGCCAGCAGCTCGTTCGGGGGGGGCCGCCACACCGGGGAGCTGTTTTTT. This encodes CASSSFGGGRHTGELFF.

This rearrangement joins TRBV2 to TRBJ1-3; D may be TRBD1 (5 bases). The CDR3 runs 15 residues. V lost 7 bases, J lost 0 bases, and 13 bases lay in between. The germline V gene encodes CDR1 SNHLY and CDR2 FYNNEI. The CDR3 loop reads CASNVDRLSGNTIYF. The CDR3 DNA reads as TGTGCCAGCAACGTCGACAGACTCTCTGGAAACACCATATATTTT.

In its sample, this clone was seen once. This chain uses TRBV6-6 with TRBJ1-2, with a weak D call TRBD1 (5 bases). Trimming left V 10 bases short and J 3 bases short, with 21 bases between. The germline gives CDR1 MNHNY, CDR2 SVGAGI (reference sequence). The CDR3 runs to 15 residues. Here the CDR3 reads CATRRGSGGDYGYTF. The CDR3 DNA is TGTGCCACCAGGCGGGGTTCCGGGGGAGACTATGGCTACACCTTC.

The J gene is TRBJ2-7, the V gene TRBV12-3 or TRBV12-4; D remains unclear. The V end lost 3 bases, the J end lost 1 base, and 7 bases lay between the germline ends. This CDR3 region has 13 residues. The CDR3 DNA reads as TGTGCCAGCAGTTTTACTCTTTCCTACGAGCAGTACTTC. It yields the protein CASSFTLSYEQYF.

This clone was counted a few times. This chain joins TRBV4-1 and TRBJ1-6, with unresolved D. The CDR3 spans 13 residues. V shed 4 bases and J shed 10 bases, with 11 bases lying between them. From germline, CDR1 is MGHRA and CDR2 YSYEKL. The CDR3 coding sequence is TGCGCCAGCAGCCGTGAGCGGGGATCACCCCTCCACTTT. Protein: CASSRERGSPLHF.

The V gene is TRBV1, the J gene TRBJ2-7; the table's D call, TRBD1, was not checked against the DNA. TRBV1 is a pseudogene segment. The CDR3 loop spans 16 amino acids. The CDR3: CTSSVEPGQGTYEQYF. As DNA, the CDR3 is TGCACCAGCAGCGTGGAACCGGGACAGGGGACCTACGAGCAGTACTTC.

The genes are TRBV24-1 and TRBJ2-5, with TRBD2 as a possible D gene (5 bases). Germline CDR1 and CDR2: KGHDR and SFDVKD. Trimming left V 4 bases short and J 5 bases short, with 16 bases between. This CDR3 is 15 amino acids long. CDR3 region: CATSDHASGWETQYF. DNA of the CDR3: TGTGCCACCAGTGACCATGCCTCGGGGTGGGAGACCCAGTACTTC.

This chain uses TRBV5-1 with TRBJ2-1, with a possible D match to TRBD2 (6 bases). CDR1 is SGHRS, CDR2 YFSETQ, per germline. The CDR3 consists of 15 residues. Trimming took off 6 bases at V and 0 bases at J, with 13 bases between the two ends. CDR3 protein: CASTLPGLSYNEQFF. CDR3 sequence (DNA): TGCGCCAGCACTTTACCGGGACTCTCCTACAATGAGCAGTTCTTC.